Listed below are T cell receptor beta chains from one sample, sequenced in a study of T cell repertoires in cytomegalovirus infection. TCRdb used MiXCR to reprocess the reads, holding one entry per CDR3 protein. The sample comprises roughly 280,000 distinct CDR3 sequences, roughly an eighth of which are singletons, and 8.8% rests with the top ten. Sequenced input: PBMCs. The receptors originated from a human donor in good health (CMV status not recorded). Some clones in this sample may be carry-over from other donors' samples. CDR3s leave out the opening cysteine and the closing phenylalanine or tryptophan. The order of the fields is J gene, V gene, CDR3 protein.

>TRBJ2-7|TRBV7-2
AGGLLGAEIYEQY
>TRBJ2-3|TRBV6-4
ASSTGLSTDTQY
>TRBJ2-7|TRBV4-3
ASSQDLRGLTAYEQY
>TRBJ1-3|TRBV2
ATLLRVGNTIY
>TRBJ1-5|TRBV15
ATRNGQFNQPQH
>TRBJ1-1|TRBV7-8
ASATGQKNTEAF
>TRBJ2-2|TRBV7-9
ASSLPNTGELF
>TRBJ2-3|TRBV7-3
ASSSGLAGKADTQY
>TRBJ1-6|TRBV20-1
SARDGEDSLYNSPLH
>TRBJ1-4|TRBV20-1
SASFATNEKLF
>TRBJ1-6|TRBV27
ASSSRGSSYNSPLH
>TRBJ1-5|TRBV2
ASKSGSGGRNQPQH
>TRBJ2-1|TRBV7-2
ASSPQPYNEQF
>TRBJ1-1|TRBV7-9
ASNTGSWTEAF
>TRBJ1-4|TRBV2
ASRDGQVNNEKLF
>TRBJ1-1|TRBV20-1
SALYVGGNTEAF